The present entry profiles one TCR beta chain with its context. The data originate from a study of OX40 agonist ivuxolimab in advanced cancers. V shed 10 bases and J 5 bases; nucleotides not matched to a gene: 10. Germline V CDR1 and CDR2: LNHDA, SQIVND (reference sequence). The CDR3 is 13 residues long. Sequencing was performed with immunoSEQ multiplex PCR; in TCRdb, only in-frame clones are kept and a portion is missing. The data contain around 95,000 clones, roughly 90% of them seen just once; the ten biggest clones take up about 0.16%. The TCR comes from an adult with an advanced solid tumor such as melanoma, head and neck, liver or kidney cancer. Sequencing used CD4+ or CD8+ T cells sorted from blood, obtained in a trial of the OX40 agonist ivuxolimab. The chain combines TRBV19 with TRBJ2-5, with 7 bases matching TRBD2. CDR3 nucleotides: TGTGCCACCACAAGCTCCGGGAGGGAGACCCAGTACTTC. This translates into CATTSSGRETQYF. Drawing the rest from reference TRBV19 and TRBJ2-5, the complete variable domain is DGGITQSPKYLFRKEGQNVTLSCEQNLNHDAMYWYRQDPGQGLRLIYYSQIVNDFQKGDIAEGYSVSREKKESFPLTVTSAQKNPTAFYLCATTSSGRETQYFGPGTRLLVL.